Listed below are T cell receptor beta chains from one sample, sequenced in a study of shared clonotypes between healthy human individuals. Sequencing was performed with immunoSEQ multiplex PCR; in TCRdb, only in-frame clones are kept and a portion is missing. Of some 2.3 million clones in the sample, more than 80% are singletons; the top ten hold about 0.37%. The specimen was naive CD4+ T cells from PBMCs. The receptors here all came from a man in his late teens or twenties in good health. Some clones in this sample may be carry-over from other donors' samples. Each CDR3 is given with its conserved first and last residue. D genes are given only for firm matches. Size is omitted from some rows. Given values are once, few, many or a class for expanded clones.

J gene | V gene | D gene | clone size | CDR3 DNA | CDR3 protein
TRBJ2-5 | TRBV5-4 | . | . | TGTGCCAGCAGCTATCTTTTGACTACCCCTGCGACCCAGTACTTC | CASSYLLTTPATQYF
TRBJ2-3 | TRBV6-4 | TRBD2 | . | TGTGCCAGCAGCGATCGGCGGGGGGCAGGCATAGATACGCAGTATTTT | CASSDRRGAGIDTQYF
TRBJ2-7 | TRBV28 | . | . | TGTGCCAGCAGTTCTGGGACACTTCTTAGGGAGCAGTACTTC | CASSSGTLLREQYF
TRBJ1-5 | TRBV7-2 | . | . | TGTGCCAGCAGCCTCGGGAGGGAAAGCAATCAGCCCCAGCATTTT | CASSLGRESNQPQHF
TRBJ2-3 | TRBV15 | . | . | TGTGCCACCGACCGTGTCGGGATGAAGCAGTATTTT | CATDRVGMKQYF
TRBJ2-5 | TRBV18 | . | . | TGTGCCAGCTCACCTCAGAGGGCCGGGACCCAGTACTTC | CASSPQRAGTQYF
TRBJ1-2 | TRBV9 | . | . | TGTGCCAGCAGCGGACCAGGCGGCTATGGCTACACCTTC | CASSGPGGYGYTF
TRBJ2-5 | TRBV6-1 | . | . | TGTGCCAGCAGGGAACCATGGGGGCGGGAGACCCAGTACTTC | CASREPWGRETQYF
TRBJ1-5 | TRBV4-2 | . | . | TGTGCCAGCAGTCGGACGGAGACTTATCAGCCCCAGCATTTT | CASSRTETYQPQHF
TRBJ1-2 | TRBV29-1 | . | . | TGCAGCGTTGACCCACGGCCGGGGGAACGGTCCTATGGCTACACCTTC | CSVDPRPGERSYGYTF
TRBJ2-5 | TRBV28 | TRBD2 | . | TGTGCCAGCAGTTTCCGAACAGGTAGCGGGAGAGAGACCCAGTACTTC | CASSFRTGSGRETQYF
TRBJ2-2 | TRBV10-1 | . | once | TGCGCCACCAGACAGGCCCTCACCGGGGAGCTGTTTTTT | CATRQALTGELFF
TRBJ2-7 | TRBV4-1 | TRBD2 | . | TGCGCCAGCAGCCAAGGGTGGGGGACTAGCGACTCCTACGAGCAGTACTTC | CASSQGWGTSDSYEQYF
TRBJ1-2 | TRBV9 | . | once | TGTGCCAGCAGCCCCGTGGGACGTAACTATGGCTACACCTTC | CASSPVGRNYGYTF
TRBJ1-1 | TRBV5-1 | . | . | TGCGCCAGCAGCTCGGGGCTCAACACTGAAGCTTTCTTT | CASSSGLNTEAFF
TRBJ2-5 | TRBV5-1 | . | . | TGCGCCAGCAGCTCGGGCTTGTTAGAGACCCAGTACTTC | CASSSGLLETQYF
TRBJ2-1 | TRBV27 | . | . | TGTGCCAGCAGTTTCGGACCCTACAATGAGCAGTTCTTC | CASSFGPYNEQFF
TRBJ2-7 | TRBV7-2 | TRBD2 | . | TGTGCCAGCAGCCCGGGCAGCGGGACTACCTACGAGCAGTACTTC | CASSPGSGTTYEQYF
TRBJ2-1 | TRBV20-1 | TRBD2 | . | TGCAGTGCTGCAAGACTAGCGGGACAGTTCTTC | CSAARLAGQFF
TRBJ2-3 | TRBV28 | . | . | TGTGCCAGCAGATGGACTACTGGGGGCGAGACAGATACGCAGTATTTT | CASRWTTGGETDTQYF
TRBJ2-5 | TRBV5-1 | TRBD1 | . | TGCGCCAGCAGCTTCCGGACAGGGTCGGTAGAGACCCAGTACTTC | CASSFRTGSVETQYF
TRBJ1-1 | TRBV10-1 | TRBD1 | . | TGCGCCAGCAGCCGGGACAGAAGGAACACTGAAGCTTTCTTT | CASSRDRRNTEAFF
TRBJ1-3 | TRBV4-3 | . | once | TGCGCCAGCAGCCAAGATTTCACCGGAAACACCATATATTTT | CASSQDFTGNTIYF
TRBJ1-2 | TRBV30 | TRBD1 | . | TGTGCCTGGAGTAGACCGGGACAGGGATTCTATGGCTACACCTTC | CAWSRPGQGFYGYTF
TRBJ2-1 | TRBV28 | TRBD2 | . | TGTGCCAGCAGTTTATACGAGGGACTAGATTGGGCCTACAATGAGCAGTTCTTC | CASSLYEGLDWAYNEQFF
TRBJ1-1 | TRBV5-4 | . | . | TGTGCCAGCAGCCTCCCAAGGGAGGAGAGCACTGAAGCTTTCTTT | CASSLPREESTEAFF
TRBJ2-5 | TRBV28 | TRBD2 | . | TGTGCCAGCAGCCCCGGGGGGGGGCGAGAGACCCAGTACTTC | CASSPGGGRETQYF
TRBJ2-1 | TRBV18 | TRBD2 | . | TGTGCCAGCTCACCCCGACTAGCGGGGCAGTACAATGAGCAGTTCTTC | CASSPRLAGQYNEQFF
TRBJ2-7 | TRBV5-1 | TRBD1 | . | TGCGCCAGCAGCTTAGGGACAGTGGCACTTGAGCAGTACTTC | CASSLGTVALEQYF
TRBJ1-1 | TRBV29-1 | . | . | TGCAGCGTTGAAGATTTAGGAAGGGGCCTGAACACTGAAGCTTTCTTT | CSVEDLGRGLNTEAFF
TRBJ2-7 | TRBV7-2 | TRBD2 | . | TGTGCCAGCAGCACAAGCGGGAGTCAGTACGAGCAGTACTTC | CASSTSGSQYEQYF
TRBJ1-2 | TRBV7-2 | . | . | TGTGCCAGCAGCTTAGTAGGGGACGGAGGACACTATGGCTACACCTTC | CASSLVGDGGHYGYTF
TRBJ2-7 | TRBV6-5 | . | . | TGTGCCAGCAACCGAATCGACGGTTACGAGCAGTACTTC | CASNRIDGYEQYF
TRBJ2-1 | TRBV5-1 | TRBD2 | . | TGCGCCAGCAGCATGGGGACTAGCGGCCGGGGGGATGAGCAGTTCTTC | CASSMGTSGRGDEQFF
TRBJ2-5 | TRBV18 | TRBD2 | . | TGTGCCAGCTCACTGACTAGCGGGAGCCCTCGGGAGACCCAGTACTTC | CASSLTSGSPRETQYF
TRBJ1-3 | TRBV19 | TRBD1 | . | TGTGCCAGTACCTACCGGGACAGCTCTGGAAACACCATATATTTT | CASTYRDSSGNTIYF
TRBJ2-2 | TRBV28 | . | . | TGTGCCAGCAGTTCTGTAATCTCGGGGGCCGCGAACACCGGGGAGCTGTTTTTT | CASSSVISGAANTGELFF
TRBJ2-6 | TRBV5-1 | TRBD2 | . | TGCGCCAGCAGCTTTTTGGCGGGAGGGCTGGCTGGGGCCAACGTCCTGACTTTC | CASSFLAGGLAGANVLTF
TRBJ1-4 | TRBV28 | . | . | TGTGCCAGCAGCACAGGCACAACTAATGAAAAACTGTTTTTT | CASSTGTTNEKLFF
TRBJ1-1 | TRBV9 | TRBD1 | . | TGTGCCAGCAGCGTCTTTGGACAGGCGAACACTGAAGCTTTCTTT | CASSVFGQANTEAFF
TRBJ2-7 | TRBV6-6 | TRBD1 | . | TGTGCCAGCAGTTCCCGGGACAGGGGAACCTACGAGCAGTACTTC | CASSSRDRGTYEQYF
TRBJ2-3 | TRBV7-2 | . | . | TGTGCCAGCAGCTCTCGAGGGCCGGGCACAGATACGCAGTATTTT | CASSSRGPGTDTQYF
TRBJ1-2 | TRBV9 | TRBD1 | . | TGTGCCAGCAGCCCCCGGGACAGGAGCCTTTTGACCTTC | CASSPRDRSLLTF